Below, 22 T cell receptor beta chains from the same sample are listed, as sequenced in a study of cytotoxic CD8 clonotypes in ibrutinib-treated CLL. TCRdb's table, derived via immunoSEQ multiplex PCR, lists solely in-frame clones and lacks some. The profile shows hundreds of thousands of clones, under 80% of them singletons. The input for sequencing was PBMCs, taken after 24 months of ibrutinib treatment. The origin of the receptors is a human donor with chronic lymphocytic leukemia.

A few counts support this clone. This chain uses TRBV28 with TRBJ1-2, with 7 bases lining up with TRBD1. The CDR3 has 13 residues. The germline CDR1 and CDR2 sequences are MDHEN and SYDVKM. V lost 6 bases to trimming and J lost 6 bases; unmatched junction nucleotides: 7. The CDR3 region has the DNA TGTGCCAGCAGGTTACCGGACAGGAATGGCTACACCTTC. This codes for CASRLPDRNGYTF.

CDR3 residues: CATSRGGGYTF. For the CDR3, the DNA is TGTGCCACCAGCAGAGGTGGTGGCTACACCTTC. The chain employs TRBV15 and TRBJ1-2, with no clear D. The V end was cut by 1 base, the J end by 7 bases, with 4 bases between. Germline CDR1 LNHNV, CDR2 YYDKDF (reference sequence). This CDR3 spans 11 amino acids.

The chain links TRBV28 to TRBJ2-1, with D possibly being TRBD1 (6 bases). Germline V gives CDR1 MDHEN, CDR2 SYDVKM. V was cut by 5 bases and J by 9 bases, with 11 bases left in between. CDR3 length: 12 amino acids. This chain's CDR3 is CASSQQGVEQFF. For the CDR3, the DNA is TGTGCCAGCAGTCAACAGGGAGTTGAGCAGTTCTTC.

The V gene is TRBV9, the J gene TRBJ2-5; D assignment may be TRBD1 or TRBD2 (5 bases each). Germline assignment: CDR1 SGDLS and CDR2 YYNGEE. The V gene lost 5 bases and the J gene lost 9 bases, with 20 bases spanning the gap. The CDR3 sequence is 14 residues long. DNA for the CDR3: TGTGCCAGCAGTAGGGACCTCGCCATTAAGGCCCAGTACTTC. Residues: CASSRDLAIKAQYF.

V and J are TRBV7-9 and TRBJ1-2; no firm D call. Per germline, CDR1 SEHNR and CDR2 FQNEAQ (reference sequence). The CDR3 has 14 amino acids. The V gene lost 5 bases and the J gene lost 7 bases, with 17 bases spanning the gap. The CDR3 sequence is CASSTGPLFFGYTF. CDR3 DNA: TGTGCCAGCAGCACGGGTCCACTGTTCTTTGGCTACACCTTC.

The rearrangement uses TRBV7-3 and TRBJ2-1, with a tentative D call TRBD2 (6 bases). There are 17 residues in the CDR3. The V and J ends lost 4 bases and 4 bases respectively, with 20 bases between them. The V gene's germline CDR1 is SGHTA and CDR2 FQGTGA. CDR3 in amino acids: CASSSIQAGDYYNEQFF. The CDR3 nucleotides read TGTGCCAGCAGCTCAATCCAAGCGGGCGACTATTACAATGAGCAGTTCTTC.

The gene calls are TRBV19 and TRBJ2-6; possibly TRBD1 for D (6 bases). V was pared by 4 bases and J by 1 base, with 8 bases between. Germline-derived CDR1 and CDR2 are LNHDA and SQIVND (reference sequence). This CDR3 has 15 residues. The CDR3 spells CASSNTGSGANVLTF. CDR3 DNA sequence: TGTGCCAGTAGTAATACAGGGTCTGGGGCCAACGTCCTGACTTTC.

In this sample, this clone turned up a few times. The chain uses TRBV11-2 and TRBJ1-4; TRBD1 matches at 9 bases. Per germline, CDR1 SGHAT and CDR2 FQNNGV. The CDR3 length is 15 residues. V dropped 5 bases and J dropped 5; count of bases not matched to a gene: 6. The CDR3 DNA reads TGTGCCAGCAGCCGGGGACAGGGCGAGAATGAAAAACTGTTTTTT. It translates to CASSRGQGENEKLFF.

The chain links TRBV11-2 to TRBJ1-4, with D perhaps TRBD1 (5 bases). V shed 3 bases and J shed 6 bases, with 14 bases lying between them. This CDR3 is built from 15 residues. Germline CDR1 reads SGHAT; CDR2 reads FQNNGV. Here the CDR3 DNA reads TGTGCCAGCAGCTTCGCGAGGGGCGCCGATGAAAAACTGTTTTTT. It yields the protein CASSFARGADEKLFF. Complete variable domain (other parts from reference TRBV11-2 and TRBJ1-4): EAGVAQSPRYKIIEKRQSVAFWCNPISGHATLYWYQQILGQGPKLLIQFQNNGVVDDSQLPKDRFSAERLKGVDSTLKIQPAKLEDSAVYLCASSFARGADEKLFFGSGTQLSVL.

The CDR3: CASSSRGDTNTGELFF. The CDR3 coding sequence is TGTGCCAGCAGCTCCCGAGGGGATACGAACACCGGGGAGCTGTTTTTT. The chain has TRBV9 and TRBJ2-2; either TRBD1 or TRBD2 may fit D (5 bases each). There are 16 residues in the CDR3. Germline V lookup: CDR1 SGDLS, CDR2 YYNGEE. Trimming took 4 bases from V and 0 from J, leaving 13 bases between them.

The CDR3 nucleotides read TGTGCCAGCTCTTCCTCTAGCGGGAACTACGAGCAGTACTTC. Protein: CASSSSSGNYEQYF. J is TRBJ2-7 and V is TRBV18; 9 nucleotides match TRBD2. V lost 6 bases to trimming and J lost 3 bases; unmatched junction nucleotides: 6. The CDR3 length is 14 residues. Germline V gene data show CDR1 as KGHSH and CDR2 as LQKENI.

The genes are TRBV5-1 and TRBJ2-3, with TRBD2 as a possible D gene (6 bases). Germline V gene lookup returns CDR1 SGHRS and CDR2 YFSETQ. V lost 1 base and J 4 bases, leaving 13 bases between the germline ends. The CDR3 runs to 15 residues. CDR3 nucleotides: TGCGCCAGCAGCTTGTACGGGGGTATCGCAGATACGCAGTATTTT. This translates into CASSLYGGIADTQYF.

V and J are TRBV14 and TRBJ2-7; D is possibly TRBD2 (6 bases). V lost 1 base to trimming and J lost 0 bases, with 13 bases between them. The CDR3 totals 16 residues. The germline V gene has CDR1 SGHDN and CDR2 FVKESK. CDR3 residues: CASSQARGGYSYEQYF. CDR3 nucleotide sequence: TGTGCCAGCAGCCAAGCGCGGGGAGGTTACTCCTACGAGCAGTACTTC.

The chain carries TRBV5-1 and TRBJ1-1; tentative D call: TRBD1 (6 bases). CDR3 length: 14 amino acids. Germline CDR1 and CDR2: SGHRS and YFSETQ. Trimming pared 5 bases from V and 1 base from J, leaving 12 bases between. The CDR3 spells CASRTGPENTEAFF. As DNA, the CDR3 is TGCGCCAGCAGGACAGGTCCAGAGAACACTGAAGCTTTCTTT.

This chain joins TRBV7-2 and TRBJ2-4, with D possibly TRBD2 on 6 matching bases. Germline values: CDR1 SGHTA, CDR2 FQGNSA. This CDR3 has 12 residues. Trimming left V 3 bases short and J 8 bases short, with 8 bases between. CDR3 loop: CASSFGGDIQYF. CDR3 nucleotide sequence: TGTGCCAGCAGCTTCGGAGGGGACATTCAGTACTTC.

The chain combines TRBV7-2 with TRBJ2-1, with TRBD1 matching 7 bases. Germline CDR1 SGHTA, CDR2 FQGNSA. The length of the CDR3 is 16 residues. Trimming at V came to 6 bases and at J to 7 bases, leaving 15 bases not matched to a gene. DNA of the CDR3: TGTGCCAGCAGACGCACCGGGACAGAGTCGTGGAATGAGCAGTTCTTC. Amino acid sequence: CASRRTGTESWNEQFF.

This sequence joins TRBV11-2 and TRBJ2-7, with D possibly TRBD2 on 5 matching bases. Trimming pared 10 bases from V and 2 bases from J, leaving 18 bases between. The CDR3 has 14 amino acids. Germline V gives CDR1 SGHAT, CDR2 FQNNGV. In DNA form, the CDR3 reads TGTGCCACCGGCAGAGGCACTAGAGCCTACGAGCAGTACTTC. This gives the protein CATGRGTRAYEQYF.

This sequence joins TRBV27 and TRBJ1-5; maybe TRBD1 (5 bases). CDR1 is MNHEY and CDR2 is SMNVEV in the germline V gene (reference sequence). The CDR3 length is 15 residues. V was trimmed by 5 bases and J by 4 bases, leaving 15 bases between them. CDR3 nucleotide sequence: TGTGCCAGCAGTCCCGCGACAGAGGAGAATCAGCCCCAGCATTTT. It is translated as CASSPATEENQPQHF.

The gene calls are TRBV7-9 and TRBJ2-5; 7 bases are a match to TRBD1. V was pared by 5 bases and J by 5 bases, with 8 bases of the junction left unmatched. Germline CDR1 SEHNR, CDR2 FQNEAQ (reference sequence). This CDR3 contains 14 residues. The CDR3 DNA follows: TGTGCCAGCAGCCGACAGGGTTGGGGGGAGACCCAGTACTTC. Its protein product is CASSRQGWGETQYF.

V and J are TRBV27 and TRBJ2-7; tentatively, D is TRBD2 (5 bases). The CDR3 is made up of 15 amino acids. The germline gives CDR1 MNHEY, CDR2 SMNVEV (reference sequence). The ends were cut back, 5 bases at V and 2 bases at J, with 16 bases in the middle. CDR3 in amino acids: CASSPLVIRPYEQYF. CDR3 nucleotide sequence: TGTGCCAGCAGTCCACTAGTAATACGCCCCTACGAGCAGTACTTC.

The chain combines TRBV28 with TRBJ1-3; D unresolved. Germline CDR1 is MDHEN and CDR2 is SYDVKM. CDR3 length: 15 amino acids. The V end was cut by 5 bases, the J end by 0 bases, with 11 bases between. CDR3: CASSPYGRSGNTIYF. CDR3 nucleotides: TGTGCCAGCAGTCCATACGGACGCTCTGGAAACACCATATATTTT. The full variable domain, with the rest looked up from reference TRBV28 and TRBJ1-3, is DVKVTQSSRYLVKRTGEKVFLECVQDMDHENMFWYRQDPGLGLRLIYFSYDVKMKEKGDIPEGYSVSREKKERFSLILESASTNQTSMYLCASSPYGRSGNTIYFGEGSWLTVV.

This clone was recorded many times. The chain employs TRBV28 and TRBJ1-2; D remains ambiguous. This CDR3 contains 11 residues. The germline CDR1 and CDR2 sequences are MDHEN and SYDVKM. V was pared by 2 bases and J by 7 bases, with 5 bases between. The chain's CDR3 is CASSLKSGYTF. The CDR3, as DNA: TGTGCCAGCAGTTTAAAGAGTGGCTACACCTTC.